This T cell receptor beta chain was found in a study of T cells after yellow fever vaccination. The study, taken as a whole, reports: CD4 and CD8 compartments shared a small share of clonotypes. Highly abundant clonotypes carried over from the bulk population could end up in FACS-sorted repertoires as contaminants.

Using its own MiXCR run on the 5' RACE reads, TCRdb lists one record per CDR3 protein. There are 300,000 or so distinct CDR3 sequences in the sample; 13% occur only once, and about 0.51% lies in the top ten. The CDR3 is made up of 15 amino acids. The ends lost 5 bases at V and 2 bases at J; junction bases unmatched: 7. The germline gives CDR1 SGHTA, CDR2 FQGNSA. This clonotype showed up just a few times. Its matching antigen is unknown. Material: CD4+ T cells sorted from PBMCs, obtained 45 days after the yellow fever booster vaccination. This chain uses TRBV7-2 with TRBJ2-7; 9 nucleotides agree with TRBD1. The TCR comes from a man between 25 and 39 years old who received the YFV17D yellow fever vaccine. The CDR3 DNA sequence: TGTGCCAGCAGCGCCCGGGACAGGGCCACCTACGAGCAGTACTTC. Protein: CASSARDRATYEQYF.